This T cell receptor beta chain was obtained from a study of cytomegalovirus exposure and HLA in healthy donors. Study-wide background: The Caucasian-associated ancestry cluster held around 81% of around 380 genotyped donors.

Study findings and constraints: Common viral pathogens seemed to be connected with several of the most significant clusters, according to a later analysis. Prediction of most subjects' HLA-A and HLA-B alleles by TCR beta sequences was reportedly accurate.

This clone occurred a few times. Its antigen is still unknown. The germline CDR1 and CDR2 sequences are LNHDA and SQIVND (reference sequence). The V and J ends lost 4 bases and 7 bases, in that order; junction bases with no gene match: 16. CDR3 length: 17 amino acids. Vbeta (60) and Jbeta (13) primers were used in the PCR. TCRdb keeps only in-frame clones here, not all; method: immunoSEQ multiplex PCR. The table has more than 150,000 clones, around four fifths seen once. It was healthy bone marrow donors who served as donors. The clonotype was recovered from a young man in good health and CMV-seronegative. The J gene is TRBJ2-1, the V gene TRBV19, with 7 nucleotides matching TRBD1. Input material: PBMCs. The CDR3 sequence is CASSTGLSQGVWNEQFF. CDR3 in DNA: TGTGCCAGTAGTACCGGACTCAGTCAGGGGGTTTGGAATGAGCAGTTCTTC.